This TCR beta chain is from a study of cytomegalovirus exposure and HLA in healthy donors. Study-wide results and limits: An apparent linkage of common viral pathogens to several of the most significant clusters emerged in a later analysis. Immune exposure information available was restricted to CMV serostatus. Equally common other TCR beta chains were less clonally expanded than HLA-associated ones, a later analysis found.

The ends lost 6 bases at V and 4 bases at J; junction bases unmatched: 7. This CDR3 spans 14 amino acids. From germline, CDR1 is MNHEY and CDR2 SMNVEV (reference sequence). This clone was seen a few times. What it binds is not known. Primers: 60 Vbeta forward and 13 Jbeta reverse. Some clones are missing from TCRdb's copy, which holds only in-frame ones; the method was immunoSEQ multiplex PCR. The sample holds around 170,000 clones, around 86% seen once. Though nominally healthy at sampling, donors likely had unrecorded immune exposures. The sequence was collected from a middle-aged man in good health and CMV-seropositive. V gene TRBV27 combines with J gene TRBJ2-5, with 8 positions matching TRBD1. The sample taken for sequencing was PBMCs. The CDR3 sequence is CASSRRGRGETQYF. The CDR3 DNA follows: TGTGCCAGCAGCCGCAGGGGGCGCGGAGAGACCCAGTACTTC.